These T cell receptor beta chains were read from a single sample in a study of blood T cell dynamics during melanoma immunotherapy. The method was immunoSEQ multiplex PCR; TCRdb's version includes in-frame clones alone and lacks a portion of them. In the table there are about 19,000 clones, about 85% of which are singletons. The source material was blood, sampled from a patient treated with checkpoint blockade. Source of these receptors: a human donor with melanoma. Each CDR3 is given with its conserved first and last residue. The D gene is left open where the match is weak. Clone size is not always given. Where it is, it says once, few, many or a class for expanded clones.

CASSLYRQGGQPQHF	TGTGCCAGCAGTTTATACAGACAGGGGGGACAGCCCCAGCATTTT	TRBV28	TRBD1	.	TRBJ1-5
CASSSLGGPYNEQFF	TGTGCCAGTAGTTCCCTTGGGGGGCCCTACAATGAGCAGTTCTTC	TRBV19	.	few	TRBJ2-1
CASHPWLGRYSNQPQHF	TGTGCCAGCCACCCCTGGCTTGGGCGATATAGCAATCAGCCCCAGCATTTT	TRBV28	.	few	TRBJ1-5
CASSPPQGVNTGELFF	TGTGCCAGCAGCCCCCCCCAGGGAGTAAACACCGGGGAGCTGTTTTTT	TRBV7-2	.	.	TRBJ2-2
CASSYGGVNQPQHF	TGTGCCAGCAGTTATGGCGGGGTTAATCAGCCCCAGCATTTT	TRBV6-6	.	.	TRBJ1-5
CASSSLHSTGTSSYEQYF	TGTGCCAGCAGCTCTCTCCATTCCACCGGGACTAGCTCGTACGAGCAGTACTTC	TRBV11-2	TRBD2	.	TRBJ2-7
CAGSETARYGYTF	TGTGCCGGCAGTGAGACGGCCCGCTATGGCTACACCTTC	TRBV6-1	.	.	TRBJ1-2
CASRDDSSNQPQHF	TGTGCCAGTAGGGATGACAGTAGCAATCAGCCCCAGCATTTT	TRBV19	.	few	TRBJ1-5
CASSLELGLGRTEAFF	TGTGCCAGCAGCTTAGAGTTGGGTCTCGGGAGGACTGAAGCTTTCTTT	TRBV7-9	.	.	TRBJ1-1
CSARSQETQYF	TGCAGCGCCCGATCCCAAGAGACCCAGTACTTC	TRBV29-1	.	.	TRBJ2-5
CASTDRGKGDTEAFF	TGTGCCAGTACCGACAGGGGGAAGGGGGACACTGAAGCTTTCTTT	TRBV19	TRBD1	once	TRBJ1-1
CASTMGLVSYEQYF	TGTGCCAGCACAATGGGACTAGTCTCCTACGAGCAGTACTTC	TRBV2	TRBD2	.	TRBJ2-7
CAISGGAGYEQYF	TGTGCCATCAGTGGTGGCGCAGGATACGAGCAGTACTTC	TRBV10-3	.	.	TRBJ2-7
CASSPGLAGSYEQYF	TGCGCCAGCAGCCCTGGACTAGCGGGCTCCTACGAGCAGTACTTC	TRBV4-1	TRBD2	.	TRBJ2-7
CASSKAQGAIYEQYF	TGTGCCAGCAGCAAAGCACAGGGGGCTATCTACGAGCAGTACTTC	TRBV21-1	.	.	TRBJ2-7
CASSPGTGGPYEQYF	TGTGCCAGCAGCCCCGGGACAGGCGGGCCCTACGAGCAGTACTTC	TRBV7-8	TRBD1	.	TRBJ2-7
CASTGDSNYEQYF	TGTGCCAGCACCGGGGACAGTAACTACGAGCAGTACTTC	TRBV7-9	TRBD1	.	TRBJ2-7
CASTRGETQYF	TGTGCCAGCACCCGAGGGGAGACCCAGTACTTC	TRBV2	.	.	TRBJ2-5
CASSPGLAGAKRYEQYF	TGCGCCAGCAGCCCAGGACTAGCGGGAGCAAAGCGCTACGAGCAGTACTTC	TRBV4-3	TRBD2	.	TRBJ2-7
CASSDGAGESNEQFF	TGTGCCAGCAGTGATGGAGCGGGAGAATCCAATGAGCAGTTCTTC	TRBV25-1	TRBD2	.	TRBJ2-1
CASSPRAGYSNQPQHF	TGTGCCAGCTCACCGAGGGCTGGGTATAGCAATCAGCCCCAGCATTTT	TRBV18	.	.	TRBJ1-5
CASSFPGGKNTEAFF	TGTGCCAGCAGCTTTCCAGGGGGTAAAAACACTGAAGCTTTCTTT	TRBV21-1	.	.	TRBJ1-1
CSALGRGEQYF	TGCAGCGCCCTTGGCAGGGGCGAGCAGTACTTC	TRBV29-1	.	once	TRBJ2-7
CASSSKPPSGIYEQYF	TGTGCCAGCAGCTCGAAGCCTCCTAGCGGGATCTACGAGCAGTACTTC	TRBV7-6	TRBD2	.	TRBJ2-7
CASGKFSSSNQPQHF	TGTGCCAGCGGTAAGTTCAGCTCTAGCAATCAGCCCCAGCATTTT	TRBV28	.	.	TRBJ1-5
CASSPLGSGIYNEQFF	TGTGCCAGCAGTCCCCTCGGGAGCGGGATCTACAATGAGCAGTTCTTC	TRBV28	TRBD2	.	TRBJ2-1